This T cell receptor (beta chain) derives from a study of blood T cell repertoires in COVID-19. Looking at the study overall: PBMCs, B-cell-depleted T cells, or T cells were the source of the cDNA or gDNA that made up the material.

Per the original data handling: The authors estimated nucleated cell counts from reference gene primer amplification. Profiling relied on immunoSEQ multiplex PCR, and the TCRdb table lists in-frame clones only, not all of them. The D gene and trimming were derived from the DNA, and the V and J assignments and clone size from that table. The sample holds about 160,000 clones, 82% seen once. The table lists this clone with a count of one. The CDR3 has 14 amino acids. The ends were cut back, 6 bases at V and 0 bases at J, with 6 bases in the middle. CDR1 is LNHDA and CDR2 is SQIVND in the germline V gene (reference sequence).

V gene TRBV19 combines with J gene TRBJ1-6; D remains unclear. The sample taken for sequencing was peripheral blood. This receptor was taken from a woman in her thirties or forties with COVID-19, enrolled during active disease. DNA for the CDR3: TGTGCCAGTAGACAGAGCTCCTATAATTCACCCCTCCACTTT. Translated, it gives CASRQSSYNSPLHF. Based on the CDR3 plus reference TRBV19 and TRBJ1-6, the full variable domain is DGGITQSPKYLFRKEGQNVTLSCEQNLNHDAMYWYRQDPGQGLRLIYYSQIVNDFQKGDIAEGYSVSREKKESFPLTVTSAQKNPTAFYLCASRQSSYNSPLHFGNGTRLTVT.